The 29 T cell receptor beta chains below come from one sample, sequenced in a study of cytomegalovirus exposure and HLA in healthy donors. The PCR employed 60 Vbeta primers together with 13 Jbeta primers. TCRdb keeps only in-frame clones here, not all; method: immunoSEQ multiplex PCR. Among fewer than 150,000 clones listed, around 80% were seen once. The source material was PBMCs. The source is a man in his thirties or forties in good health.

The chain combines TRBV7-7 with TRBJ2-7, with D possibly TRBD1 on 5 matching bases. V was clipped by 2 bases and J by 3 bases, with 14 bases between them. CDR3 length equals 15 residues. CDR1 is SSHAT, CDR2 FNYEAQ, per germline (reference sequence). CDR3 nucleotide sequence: TGTGCCAGCAGCTTATCGGCAGGGTATAACTACGAGCAGTACTTC. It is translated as CASSLSAGYNYEQYF.

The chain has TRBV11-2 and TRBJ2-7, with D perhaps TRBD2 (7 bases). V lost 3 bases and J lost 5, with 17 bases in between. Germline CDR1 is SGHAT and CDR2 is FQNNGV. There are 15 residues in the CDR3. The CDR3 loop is CASSLGAGGSHEQYF. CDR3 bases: TGTGCCAGCAGCTTGGGGGCTGGCGGGAGCCACGAGCAGTACTTC. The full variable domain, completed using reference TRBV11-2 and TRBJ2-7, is EAGVAQSPRYKIIEKRQSVAFWCNPISGHATLYWYQQILGQGPKLLIQFQNNGVVDDSQLPKDRFSAERLKGVDSTLKIQPAKLEDSAVYLCASSLGAGGSHEQYFGPGTRLTVT.

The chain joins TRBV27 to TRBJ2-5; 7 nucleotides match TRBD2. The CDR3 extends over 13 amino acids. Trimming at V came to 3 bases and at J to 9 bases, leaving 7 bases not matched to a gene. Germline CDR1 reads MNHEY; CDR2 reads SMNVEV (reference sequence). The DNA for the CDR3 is TGTGCCAGCAGTTTCTATCGGGGGGAGGCCCAGTACTTC. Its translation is CASSFYRGEAQYF.

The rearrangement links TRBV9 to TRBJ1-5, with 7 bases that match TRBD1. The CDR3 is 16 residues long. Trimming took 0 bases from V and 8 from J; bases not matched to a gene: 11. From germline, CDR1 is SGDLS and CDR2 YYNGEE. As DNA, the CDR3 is TGTGCCAGCAGCGTAGCAACAGGGGCTCCTGGGAAGCCCCAGCATTTT. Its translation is CASSVATGAPGKPQHF.

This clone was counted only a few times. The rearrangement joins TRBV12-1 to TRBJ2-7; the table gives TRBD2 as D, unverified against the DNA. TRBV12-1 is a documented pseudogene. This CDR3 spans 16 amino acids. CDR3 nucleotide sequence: TGTGCCAGCAGCTACGGGACTAGCGGGAACTCCTACGAGCAGTACTTC. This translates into CASSYGTSGNSYEQYF.

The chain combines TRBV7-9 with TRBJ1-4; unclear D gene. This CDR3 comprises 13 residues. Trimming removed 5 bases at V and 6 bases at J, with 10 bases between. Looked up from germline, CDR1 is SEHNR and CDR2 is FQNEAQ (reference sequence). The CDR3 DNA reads TGTGCCAGCAGCGTCACTCTGGATGAAAAACTGTTTTTT. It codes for CASSVTLDEKLFF. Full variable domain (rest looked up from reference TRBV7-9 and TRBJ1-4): DTGVSQNPRHKITKRGQNVTFRCDPISEHNRLYWYRQTLGQGPEFLTYFQNEAQLEKSRLLSDRFSAERPKGSFSTLEIQRTEQGDSAMYLCASSVTLDEKLFFGSGTQLSVL.

The CDR3 DNA follows: TGCGCCAGCAGCATCGCAGGGGGCGCGCGGTCCTACGAGCAGTACTTC. Residues: CASSIAGGARSYEQYF. The V gene is TRBV5-1, the J gene TRBJ2-7; 8 positions agree with TRBD1. This CDR3 spans 16 amino acids. The trim removed 4 bases at V and 1 base at J, leaving 10 bases unmatched. Per germline, CDR1 SGHRS and CDR2 YFSETQ. The full variable domain, with the rest looked up from reference TRBV5-1 and TRBJ2-7, is KAGVTQTPRYLIKTRGQQVTLSCSPISGHRSVSWYQQTPGQGLQFLFEYFSETQRNKGNFPGRFSGRQFSNSRSEMNVSTLELGDSALYLCASSIAGGARSYEQYFGPGTRLTVT.

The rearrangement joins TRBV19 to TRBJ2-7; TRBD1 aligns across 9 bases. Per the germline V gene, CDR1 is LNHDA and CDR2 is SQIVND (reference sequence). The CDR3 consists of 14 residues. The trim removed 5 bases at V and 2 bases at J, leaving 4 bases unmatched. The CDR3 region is CASSSRQGAYEQYF. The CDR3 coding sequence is TGTGCCAGTAGTTCGCGACAGGGGGCCTACGAGCAGTACTTC.

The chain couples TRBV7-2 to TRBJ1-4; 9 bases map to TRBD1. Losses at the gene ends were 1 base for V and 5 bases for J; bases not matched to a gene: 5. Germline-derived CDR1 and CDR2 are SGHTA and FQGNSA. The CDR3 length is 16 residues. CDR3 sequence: CASSLGGTGLNEKLFF. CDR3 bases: TGTGCCAGCAGCTTAGGCGGGACAGGGTTAAATGAAAAACTGTTTTTT.

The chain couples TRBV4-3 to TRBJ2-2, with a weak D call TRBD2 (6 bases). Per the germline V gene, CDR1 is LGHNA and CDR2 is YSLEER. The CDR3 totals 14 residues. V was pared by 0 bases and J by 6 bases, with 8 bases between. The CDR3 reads CASSQDLAPGELFF. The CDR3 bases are TGCGCCAGCAGCCAAGACCTAGCGCCCGGGGAGCTGTTTTTT.

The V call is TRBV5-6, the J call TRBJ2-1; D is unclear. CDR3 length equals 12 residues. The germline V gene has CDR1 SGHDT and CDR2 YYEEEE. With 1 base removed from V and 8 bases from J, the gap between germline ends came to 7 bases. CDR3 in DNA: TGTGCCAGCAGCTTGTTGGTAGATGAGCAGTTCTTC. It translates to CASSLLVDEQFF.

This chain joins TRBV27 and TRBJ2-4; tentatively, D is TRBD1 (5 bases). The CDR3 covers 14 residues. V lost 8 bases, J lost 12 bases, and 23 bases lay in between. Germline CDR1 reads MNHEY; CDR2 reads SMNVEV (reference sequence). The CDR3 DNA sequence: TGTGCCAGCTTACTCCTCAGGGTCGTGAAGGGTCAGTACTTC. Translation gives CASLLLRVVKGQYF.

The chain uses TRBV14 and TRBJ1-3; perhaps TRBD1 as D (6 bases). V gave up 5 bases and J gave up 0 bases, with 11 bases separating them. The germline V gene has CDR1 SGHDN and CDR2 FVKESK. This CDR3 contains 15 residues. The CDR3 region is CASSTTGTSGNTIYF. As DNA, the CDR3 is TGTGCCAGCAGCACCACAGGGACCTCTGGAAACACCATATATTTT.

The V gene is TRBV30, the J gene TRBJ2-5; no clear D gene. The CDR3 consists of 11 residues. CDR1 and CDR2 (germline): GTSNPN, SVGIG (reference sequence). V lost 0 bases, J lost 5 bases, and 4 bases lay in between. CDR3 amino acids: CAWSVLETQYF. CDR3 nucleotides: TGTGCCTGGAGTGTCCTGGAGACCCAGTACTTC.

CDR3 DNA: TGCGCCAGCAGCGCGTATAGGGGCATCGGTGAAAAACTGTTTTTT. As protein: CASSAYRGIGEKLFF. The chain has TRBV5-1 and TRBJ1-4; possible D gene TRBD1, 5 bases. V gave up 4 bases and J gave up 7 bases, with 17 bases separating them. The germline V gene has CDR1 SGHRS and CDR2 YFSETQ. This CDR3 comprises 15 residues.

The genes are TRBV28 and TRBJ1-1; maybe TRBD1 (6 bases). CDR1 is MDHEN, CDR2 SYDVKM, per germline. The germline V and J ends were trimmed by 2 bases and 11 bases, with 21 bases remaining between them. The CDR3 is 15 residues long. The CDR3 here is CASSLAWGGASRAFF. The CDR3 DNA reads TGTGCCAGCAGTTTAGCTTGGGGGGGCGCCTCTCGGGCTTTCTTT.

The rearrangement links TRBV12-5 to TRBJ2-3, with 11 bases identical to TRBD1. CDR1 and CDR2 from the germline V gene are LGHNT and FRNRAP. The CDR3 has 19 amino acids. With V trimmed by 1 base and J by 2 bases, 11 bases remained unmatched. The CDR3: CASGLGRTGGLLDTDTQYF. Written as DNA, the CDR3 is TGTGCTAGTGGTTTGGGGCGGACAGGGGGCCTCCTTGACACAGATACGCAGTATTTT.

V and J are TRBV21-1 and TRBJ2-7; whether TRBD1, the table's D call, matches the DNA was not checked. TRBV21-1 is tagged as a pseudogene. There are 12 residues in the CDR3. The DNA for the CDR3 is TGTGCCAGCACGGACAGATCCTACGAGCAGTACTTC. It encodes CASTDRSYEQYF.

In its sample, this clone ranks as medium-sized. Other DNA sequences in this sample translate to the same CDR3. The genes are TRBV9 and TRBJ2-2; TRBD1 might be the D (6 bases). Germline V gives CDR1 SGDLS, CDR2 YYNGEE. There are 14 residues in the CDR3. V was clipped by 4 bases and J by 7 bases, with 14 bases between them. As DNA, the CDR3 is TGTGCCAGCAGCCCTCGACAGGTCATCGGGGAGCTGTTTTTT. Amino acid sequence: CASSPRQVIGELFF.

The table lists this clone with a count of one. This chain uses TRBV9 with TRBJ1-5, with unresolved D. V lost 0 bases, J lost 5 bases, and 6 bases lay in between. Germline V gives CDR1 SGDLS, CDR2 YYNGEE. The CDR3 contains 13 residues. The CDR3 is CASSVGDYQPQHF. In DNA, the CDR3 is TGTGCCAGCAGCGTAGGAGACTATCAGCCCCAGCATTTT.

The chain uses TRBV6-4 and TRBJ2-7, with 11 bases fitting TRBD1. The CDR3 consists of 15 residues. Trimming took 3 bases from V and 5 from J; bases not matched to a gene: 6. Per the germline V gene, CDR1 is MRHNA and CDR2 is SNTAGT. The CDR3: CASSEDGTGGDEQYF. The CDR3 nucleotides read TGTGCCAGCAGTGAAGACGGGACAGGGGGGGACGAGCAGTACTTC.

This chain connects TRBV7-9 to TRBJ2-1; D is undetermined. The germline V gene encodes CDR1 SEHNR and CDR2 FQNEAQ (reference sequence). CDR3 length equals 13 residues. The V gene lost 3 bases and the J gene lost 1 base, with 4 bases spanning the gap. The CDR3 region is CASSFMSYNEQFF. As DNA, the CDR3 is TGTGCCAGCAGCTTTATGTCCTACAATGAGCAGTTCTTC.

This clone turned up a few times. The CDR3 spells CASSVATFGRETQYF. The CDR3 bases are TGTGCCAGCAGCGTAGCTACTTTCGGGAGGGAGACCCAGTACTTC. The rearrangement uses TRBV9 and TRBJ2-5; 7 nucleotides line up with TRBD2. CDR1 is SGDLS and CDR2 is YYNGEE in the germline V gene. The CDR3 is 15 residues long. With V trimmed by 0 bases and J by 5 bases, 7 bases remained unmatched.

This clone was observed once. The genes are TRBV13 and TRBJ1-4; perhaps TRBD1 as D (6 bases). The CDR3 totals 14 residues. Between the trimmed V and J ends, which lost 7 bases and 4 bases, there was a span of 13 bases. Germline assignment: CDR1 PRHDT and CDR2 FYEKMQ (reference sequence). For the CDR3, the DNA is TGTGCCAGCACACGGGGGGCCGGTAATGAAAAACTGTTTTTT. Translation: CASTRGAGNEKLFF.

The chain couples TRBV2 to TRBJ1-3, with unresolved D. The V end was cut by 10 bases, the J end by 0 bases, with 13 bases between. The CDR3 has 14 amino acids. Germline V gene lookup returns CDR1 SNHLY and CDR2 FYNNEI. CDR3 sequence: CATHVGLSGNTIYF. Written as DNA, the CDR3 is TGTGCCACCCATGTCGGACTCTCTGGAAACACCATATATTTT.

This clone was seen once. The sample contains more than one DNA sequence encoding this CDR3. CDR3 sequence (DNA): TGTGCCAGCAGTCTTACTAGCGGGACATACAATGAGCAGTTCTTC. Translating it yields CASSLTSGTYNEQFF. The chain uses TRBV7-2 and TRBJ2-1; TRBD2 matches 10 bases. With 6 bases clipped from V and 4 bases from J, the junction kept 6 bases outside the gene matches. Germline lookup yields CDR1 SGHTA and CDR2 FQGNSA. The CDR3 extends over 15 amino acids.

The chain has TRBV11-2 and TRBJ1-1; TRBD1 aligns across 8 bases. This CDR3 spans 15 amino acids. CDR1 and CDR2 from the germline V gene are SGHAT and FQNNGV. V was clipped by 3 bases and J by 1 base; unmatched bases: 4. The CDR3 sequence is CASSFMDRANTEAFF. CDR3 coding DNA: TGTGCCAGCAGCTTCATGGACAGGGCGAACACTGAAGCTTTCTTT.

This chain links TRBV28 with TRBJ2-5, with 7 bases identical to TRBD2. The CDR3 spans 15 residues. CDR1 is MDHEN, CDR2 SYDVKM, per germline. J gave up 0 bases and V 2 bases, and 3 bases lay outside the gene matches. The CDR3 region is CASSLGTTYQETQYF. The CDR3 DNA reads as TGTGCCAGCAGTTTAGGGACTACATACCAAGAGACCCAGTACTTC. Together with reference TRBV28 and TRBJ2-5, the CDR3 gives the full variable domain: DVKVTQSSRYLVKRTGEKVFLECVQDMDHENMFWYRQDPGLGLRLIYFSYDVKMKEKGDIPEGYSVSREKKERFSLILESASTNQTSMYLCASSLGTTYQETQYFGPGTRLLVL.

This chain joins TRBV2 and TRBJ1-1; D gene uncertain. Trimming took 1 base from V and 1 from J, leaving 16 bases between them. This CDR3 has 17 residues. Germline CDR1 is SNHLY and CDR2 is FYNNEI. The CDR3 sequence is CASSEVSLGYSNTEAFF. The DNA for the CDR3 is TGTGCCAGCAGTGAAGTATCGTTGGGCTATTCGAACACTGAAGCTTTCTTT. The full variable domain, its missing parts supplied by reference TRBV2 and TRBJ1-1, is EPEVTQTPSHQVTQMGQEVILRCVPISNHLYFYWYRQILGQKVEFLVSFYNNEISEKSEIFDDQFSVERPDGSNFTLKIRSTKLEDSAMYFCASSEVSLGYSNTEAFFGQGTRLTVV.